Listed below are T cell receptor beta chains from one sample, sequenced in a study of T cells in Graves' hyperthyroidism and ophthalmopathy. TCRdb redid the calling of the multiplex PCR reads with MiXCR, one entry per CDR3 protein. In the table there are 560,000 or so distinct CDR3 sequences, 35% to 55% of which are singletons. Sequenced: peripheral blood or thyroid tissue (not recorded which). These receptors originate from a woman under 30 with Graves' hyperthyroidism. Each CDR3 is given with its conserved first and last residue. Fields, in order: J gene, clone size, D gene, V gene, CDR3 protein, CDR3 DNA. A D gene is named only where the DNA matches it firmly. Clone size is not always given. Where it is, it says once, few, many or a class for expanded clones.

TRBJ1-2 | few | - | TRBV7-2 | CASSSQGLGYTF | TGTGCCAGCAGCTCCCAGGGGCTTGGCTACACCTTC
TRBJ2-7 | - | TRBD2 | TRBV5-1 | CASSSTGTSGNTYEQYF | TGCGCCAGCAGCTCCACTGGGACTAGCGGGAATACCTACGAGCAGTACTTC
TRBJ2-7 | few | - | TRBV20-1 | CSARDEGGGSYEQYF | TGCAGTGCTAGAGATGAGGGAGGGGGTTCCTACGAGCAGTACTTC
TRBJ1-2 | - | - | TRBV29-1 | CSVEGDTFQGYGYTF | TGCAGCGTTGAGGGGGACACCTTTCAGGGCTATGGCTACACCTTC
TRBJ2-7 | - | TRBD1 | TRBV6-1 | CAGRRTGIEQYF | TGTGCCGGCAGACGGACAGGGATCGAGCAGTACTTC
TRBJ2-7 | - | - | TRBV27 | CASSSLVSVKEQYF | TGTGCCAGCAGTTCCCTAGTGAGTGTAAAGGAGCAGTACTTC
TRBJ2-5 | - | TRBD2 | TRBV29-1 | CSAAGTRSETQYF | TGCAGCGCAGCCGGGACTAGAAGCGAGACCCAGTACTTC
TRBJ1-3 | - | - | TRBV19 | CAIILSAPGSPAYF | TGTGCCATTATCTTGTCGGCGCCTGGATCTCCCGCATATTTT
TRBJ2-5 | - | TRBD1 | TRBV7-9 | CASSPPPGQGTETQYF | TGTGCCAGCAGCCCCCCGCCTGGACAGGGGACAGAGACCCAGTACTTC
TRBJ1-5 | - | - | TRBV7-2 | CASTSGTGSNQPQHF | TGTGCCAGCACCTCCGGTACAGGGAGCAATCAGCCCCAGCATTTT
TRBJ2-2 | - | TRBD2 | TRBV20-1 | CSAGEGRESLFF | TGCAGTGCCGGGGAGGGAAGGGAGTCACTGTTTTTT
TRBJ1-2 | many | - | TRBV29-1 | CSVEKGDFYGYTF | TGCAGCGTTGAAAAAGGGGACTTCTATGGCTACACCTTC
TRBJ2-7 | - | TRBD2 | TRBV9 | CASSPWGGSSYEQYF | TGTGCCAGCAGCCCTTGGGGCGGGAGCTCCTACGAGCAGTACTTC
TRBJ2-6 | - | - | TRBV7-8 | CASSSGQRSAF | TGTGCCAGCAGCTCAGGACAGAGGTCTGCTTTC